These T cell receptor beta chains were read from a single sample in a study of blood T cell repertoires in COVID-19. This table comes from immunoSEQ multiplex PCR, and its TCRdb copy is limited to in-frame clones, with some not included. Of more than 70,000 clones in the sample, about 88% are singletons; the top ten hold around 20%. The sequenced sample was peripheral blood. Every receptor here comes from a woman older than 75 with acute or convalescent COVID-19. The CDR3 runs from the conserved cysteine through the conserved F or W. Fields, in order: D gene, V gene, clone size, J gene, CDR3 protein, CDR3 DNA. The D gene is left open where the match is weak. Size is omitted from some rows. Given values are once, few, many or a class for expanded clones.

TRBD1	TRBV11-2	-	TRBJ2-7	CASSSNRGIYEQYF	TGTGCCAGCAGCTCGAACAGGGGGATCTACGAGCAGTACTTC
-	TRBV5-4	-	TRBJ1-5	CASSSTQGKGSNQPQHF	TGTGCCAGCAGCTCTACACAGGGAAAGGGTAGCAATCAGCCCCAGCATTTT
TRBD1	TRBV15	-	TRBJ2-7	CATSRDAGGWNEQYF	TGTGCCACCAGCAGAGATGCAGGGGGCTGGAATGAGCAGTACTTC
-	TRBV10-1	-	TRBJ1-1	CASTSDWNTEAFF	TGCGCCAGCACCTCGGACTGGAACACTGAAGCTTTCTTT
TRBD1	TRBV5-1	-	TRBJ2-7	CASSSETGAYEQYF	TGCGCCAGCAGCTCCGAGACAGGGGCTTACGAGCAGTACTTC
TRBD2	TRBV10-3	-	TRBJ2-7	CAIRAALANEQYF	TGTGCCATCAGGGCAGCACTAGCGAACGAGCAGTACTTC
-	TRBV7-3	-	TRBJ2-2	CASSLTGELFF	TGTGCCAGCAGCCTAACCGGGGAGCTGTTTTTT
-	TRBV5-8	once	TRBJ2-7	CASSFLGQGKGEQYF	TGTGCCAGCAGCTTCTTGGGACAAGGTAAAGGCGAGCAGTACTTC
-	TRBV20-1	few	TRBJ2-7	CSAYTGLEQYF	TGCAGTGCTTATACAGGGTTAGAGCAGTACTTC
TRBD1	TRBV27	-	TRBJ1-5	CASSFGQGGGQPQHF	TGTGCCAGCAGTTTCGGACAGGGAGGAGGTCAGCCCCAGCATTTT
TRBD1	TRBV18	-	TRBJ2-3	CASSPPFGQGATDTQYF	TGTGCCAGCTCACCGCCTTTTGGACAGGGGGCGACAGATACGCAGTATTTT
TRBD1	TRBV3-1/TRBV3-2	-	TRBJ1-2	CASSHRQGLNYGYTF	TGTGCCAGCAGCCACCGACAGGGACTTAACTATGGCTACACCTTC
-	TRBV6-6	-	TRBJ2-7	CASRWGGGNDEQYF	TGTGCCAGCAGGTGGGGAGGGGGGAATGACGAGCAGTACTTC
TRBD2	TRBV6-1	-	TRBJ2-7	CASSEEVAGSRGGEQYF	TGTGCCAGCAGTGAAGAAGTAGCGGGGAGTCGAGGTGGAGAGCAGTACTTC
TRBD1	TRBV11-3	-	TRBJ2-5	CASRHGQGARETQYF	TGTGCCAGCAGACACGGACAGGGAGCGCGGGAGACCCAGTACTTC
TRBD2	TRBV11-2	-	TRBJ2-1	CASSKTGTSAYNEQFF	TGTGCCAGCAGCAAAACCGGGACTAGCGCTTACAATGAGCAGTTCTTC
TRBD1	TRBV3-1/TRBV3-2	-	TRBJ2-7	CASSQRAGGGEQYF	TGTGCCAGCAGCCAAAGGGCAGGGGGCGGCGAGCAGTACTTC
TRBD1	TRBV5-4	-	TRBJ2-6	CASSLRQGLPGANVLTF	TGTGCCAGCAGCTTGCGACAGGGCCTCCCTGGGGCCAACGTCCTGACTTTC
-	TRBV5-4	-	TRBJ1-2	CASSSETPSGYTF	TGTGCCAGCAGCTCGGAGACCCCGAGTGGCTACACCTTC
TRBD1	TRBV27	-	TRBJ2-1	CASSDGQGAINEQFF	TGTGCCAGCAGCGACGGACAGGGGGCTATAAATGAGCAGTTCTTC
-	TRBV5-1	-	TRBJ1-3	CASSLGTASSGNTIYF	TGCGCCAGCAGCTTGGGGACAGCTAGCTCTGGAAACACCATATATTTT
-	TRBV5-1	once	TRBJ2-2	CASSLTPLFGRAGELFF	TGCGCCAGCAGCCTGACGCCTTTGTTCGGGCGGGCCGGGGAGCTGTTTTTT
-	TRBV10-3	-	TRBJ2-7	CAISAGTLGRDGQYF	TGTGCCATCAGTGCCGGGACATTGGGACGGGATGGGCAGTACTTC
TRBD1	TRBV18	-	TRBJ2-7	CASSSLGQTAFSYEQYF	TGTGCCAGCTCATCACTGGGACAGACCGCTTTCTCCTACGAGCAGTACTTC
-	TRBV7-9	-	TRBJ2-2	CASSFLRTGELFF	TGTGCCAGCAGCTTCTTGCGCACCGGGGAGCTGTTTTTT
TRBD1	TRBV2	-	TRBJ2-5	CASSEIGGLYETQYF	TGTGCCAGCAGTGAAATAGGGGGCCTCTATGAGACCCAGTACTTC
TRBD2	TRBV5-1	once	TRBJ2-7	CASAPVGGGPSYEQYF	TGCGCCAGCGCCCCCGTAGGCGGGGGGCCCAGCTACGAGCAGTACTTC
TRBD1	TRBV6-5	-	TRBJ1-2	CASGQGLPYGYTF	TGTGCCAGCGGACAGGGCCTTCCGTATGGCTACACCTTC
-	TRBV29-1	once	TRBJ1-2	CSTHGQLLGGYTF	TGCAGCACCCACGGACAGCTCTTGGGAGGCTACACCTTC
TRBD1	TRBV7-3	-	TRBJ2-3	CASSLVGQGVTDTQYF	TGTGCCAGCAGCTTAGTGGGACAGGGGGTGACAGATACGCAGTATTTT
-	TRBV5-1	-	TRBJ2-1	CASSLVANEQFF	TGCGCCAGCAGCTTGGTTGCGAATGAGCAGTTCTTC
TRBD2	TRBV7-2	-	TRBJ2-5	CASSLAGTSGAQETQYF	TGTGCCAGCAGCTTAGCTGGGACTAGCGGGGCCCAAGAGACCCAGTACTTC
TRBD1	TRBV24-1	-	TRBJ1-5	CATSDPGTGKNQPQHF	TGTGCCACCAGTGATCCCGGGACAGGCAAAAATCAGCCCCAGCATTTT
TRBD1	TRBV28	-	TRBJ1-2	CASSSTGTGVVYGYTF	TGTGCCAGCAGTTCCACCGGGACAGGGGTAGTGTATGGCTACACCTTC
TRBD1	TRBV19	medium-sized	TRBJ1-5	CASSDEQGGINQPQHF	TGTGCCAGTAGCGATGAACAGGGGGGGATCAATCAGCCCCAGCATTTT
TRBD1	TRBV30	-	TRBJ1-4	CAWGRDRAEKLFF	TGTGCCTGGGGCCGGGACAGGGCGGAAAAACTGTTTTTT
-	TRBV7-3	-	TRBJ2-2	CASSLNTGKGTGELFF	TGTGCCAGCAGCTTAAATACAGGGAAGGGGACCGGGGAGCTGTTTTTT
-	TRBV7-2	-	TRBJ2-2	CASSWLTGNTGELFF	TGTGCCAGCAGCTGGTTGACTGGGAACACCGGGGAGCTGTTTTTT
TRBD1	TRBV7-2	-	TRBJ2-7	CASSRAGQGSWEQYF	TGTGCCAGCAGCCGTGCGGGACAGGGATCATGGGAGCAGTACTTC
-	TRBV5-1	-	TRBJ1-1	CASSLAGGAEAFF	TGCGCCAGCAGCTTGGCCGGGGGAGCTGAAGCTTTCTTT
TRBD2	TRBV5-1	-	TRBJ2-1	CASRPLEGTRRIIDEQFF	TGCGCCAGCAGGCCCCTAGAGGGGACTAGGAGGATAATCGATGAGCAGTTCTTC
-	TRBV4-1	-	TRBJ1-3	CASSQEGSLSGNTIYF	TGCGCCAGCAGCCAAGAGGGCAGCTTGTCTGGAAACACCATATATTTT
-	TRBV19	-	TRBJ1-5	CASETAGRHQPQHF	TGTGCCAGTGAGACCGCCGGGAGGCATCAGCCCCAGCATTTT
-	TRBV5-1	-	TRBJ1-6	CASSTQTGSPLHF	TGCGCCAGCAGCACCCAGACAGGATCACCCCTCCACTTT
-	TRBV6-1	-	TRBJ2-1	CASSVKPHISYNEQFF	TGTGCCAGCAGTGTGAAACCACATATCTCCTACAATGAGCAGTTCTTC
TRBD1	TRBV10-3	-	TRBJ1-1	CAIKTQGANTEAFF	TGTGCCATCAAAACACAGGGGGCAAACACTGAAGCTTTCTTT
TRBD1	TRBV5-1	-	TRBJ1-5	CASTPQGGQPQHF	TGCGCCAGCACCCCACAGGGGGGTCAGCCCCAGCATTTT
-	TRBV9	-	TRBJ2-1	CASSVAGGEAFGEQFF	TGTGCCAGCAGCGTAGCCGGCGGGGAGGCCTTCGGGGAGCAGTTCTTC
TRBD2	TRBV11-1	-	TRBJ2-1	CASSRTSGGGYNEQFF	TGTGCCAGCAGCCGGACTAGCGGGGGGGGTTACAATGAGCAGTTCTTC
-	TRBV12-3/TRBV12-4	-	TRBJ1-5	CASSRVANQPQHF	TGTGCCAGCAGTCGTGTGGCTAATCAGCCCCAGCATTTT
-	TRBV9	-	TRBJ2-3	CASSEIQRGRPPGPQYF	TGTGCCAGCAGCGAAATCCAAAGGGGCAGGCCCCCCGGGCCGCAGTATTTT
TRBD1	TRBV6-5	-	TRBJ1-4	CATRTGGFEKLFF	TGTGCCACCCGGACAGGGGGGTTTGAAAAACTGTTTTTT
TRBD1	TRBV29-1	-	TRBJ2-7	CSVVLVDRGREQYF	TGCAGCGTTGTATTGGTTGACAGGGGGCGCGAGCAGTACTTC
TRBD2	TRBV24-1	-	TRBJ2-3	CATSDLGEGSSTDTQYF	TGTGCCACCAGTGATTTAGGGGAGGGGAGCAGCACAGATACGCAGTATTTT
TRBD2	TRBV3-1/TRBV3-2	-	TRBJ2-5	CASSQAVTSGRETQYF	TGTGCCAGCAGCCAAGCCGTAACTAGCGGGAGAGAGACCCAGTACTTC